This T cell receptor (beta chain) was recovered during a study of T cell clusters in autoimmune cytopenias. As to this clonotype: Its specificity is not known.

Study-wide findings and caveats: TRB repertoire shifts in secondary cytopenia and chronic lymphocytic leukemia mostly reflected lymphoma, not autoimmunity. Primary autoimmune cytopenia patients appeared to lack physiological T cell clusters present in healthy donors.

Germline V gene lookup returns CDR1 MNHEY and CDR2 SMNVEV (reference sequence). The CDR3 totals 15 residues. TRB was amplified by touch-down multiplex PCR, primer pools A and B combined. From its re-call of the multiplex PCR reads, TCRdb lists each CDR3 protein once, without DNA. Its table lists around 8,000 distinct CDR3 sequences. Approximately 36,000 genome equivalents of blood DNA were amplified for TRB. The chain employs TRBV27 and TRBJ2-7; TCRdb names TRBD2, which stays unverified in the absence of DNA. Sequences were obtained from peripheral blood. This sequence was found in a human donor with an autoimmune cytopenia or autoimmune hepatitis (not recorded which). The CDR3 reads CASSLRSGVTYEQYF.